This T cell receptor (beta chain) was found in a study of shared clonotypes between healthy human individuals (dated by TCRdb to about 2020). Regarding the study in general: The cohort included a few men and a couple of women between 18 and 49 years of age. The study deeply sequenced blood TCR repertoires of five healthy adults to estimate repertoire size and the extent of clonotype sharing between individuals. For each donor, CD4 naive and CD4 memory were each given three plates, CD8 naive was given two plates, and CD8 memory was given one plate. To increase sequencing depth and limit assay-specific biases, TCR repertoire library preparation and sequencing were carried out by different laboratories using diverse techniques. Between about 0.9 and 9 billion PBMCs per donor were obtained by leukapheresis.

Using the deep immunoSEQ assay, TCR CDR3 regions were amplified from genomic DNA by multiplex PCR. Extracted genomic DNA from each cell subset was spread evenly across all wells of several immunoSEQ 96-well plates, with each plate serving as a replicate. For sorted subsets, each replicate PCR was loaded with 200 ng genomic DNA, equivalent to 25,000 to 30,000 T cell genomes. The purified libraries were quantified using a Qubit 3.0 fluorometer, sized with a Bioanalyzer 2100, and then quantified again using the KAPA Library Quantification kit. Every immunoSEQ 96-well plate was sequenced on a dedicated single-read 150-cycle Illumina NextSeq 550 flow cell. As for the original processing: The immunoSEQ output contained only junctional sequences without quality scores, so filtering could not match that applied to full-length reads. Sequences were annotated with PyIR, a Python wrapper for IgBLAST v1.9, using IMGT germline references to assign V/J genes and CDR3. Reads were filtered out if the reads had weak V/J assignments (E-value above 1e-6), no CDR3, stop codons, out-of-frame junctions, or ambiguous translated residues. V3J clonotypes were defined by identical inferred V gene, J gene, and CDR3 amino acid sequence. Percentage overlap between repertoires was computed as shared unique clonotypes divided by the size of the smaller repertoire. RTK rarefaction, the Chao1 estimator, and Recon v2.1 estimates of unobserved clonotypes were used to assess repertoire richness. Generation probabilities were computed with OLGA for all TCRbeta clonotypes obtained by the gDNA method from several donors. Here the immuneACCESS table is served through TCRdb, limited to in-frame sequences with V and J called. Missing clones are a known gap in these copies; in checked studies unresolved V genes cover under half, and the rest lacks a known reason. The DNA was the basis for D and trimming; V, J and clone size are from that table. This sample gives 98,000 or so clones in total; around 68% of them show up just once. Around 26% of the sample comes from the top ten.

The CDR3 numbers 16 residues from cysteine through phenylalanine. Kept here is only the CDR3 DNA, which spans 48 bases and is read in frame from base 1. Between the V and J ends, shortened by 0 bases and 0 bases respectively, the junction contains 9 bases. Per the germline V gene, MNHNS is the CDR1 and SASEGT is the CDR2. This clone was detected once. The clone's antigen remains unknown. No quality values exist for individual bases; no much larger clone is one base distant. What the research found in general, with its limitations: Naive subsets generally had larger estimated clonotype richness than memory subsets. Sampling was restricted to blood, and TCR repertoires in tissue are likely to differ from TCR repertoires in blood. Even with the large sequencing depth, rarefaction of the sorted-subset datasets indicated that sequencing was incomplete. Compared with non-shared clonotypes, clonotypes shared by all four sorted-subset donors had higher generation probabilities. Sharing across several donors was observed for about 4.8% of naive CD4, under 4% of naive CD8, over 2% of memory CD4, and roughly 0.4% of memory CD8 clonotypes. Based on pairwise subsampling, the degree of clonotype sharing among donors was expected to be affected by sequencing depth. The small number of donors limited the genetic and exposure-history diversity represented.

Donors were healthy HIV-negative adults with no recently reported acute infections or vaccinations. Every donor was a Caucasian adult residing in Nashville, Tennessee, USA. The CD8 memory samples were a combination of magnetically selected CD45RO+ cells and CCR7-negative CD45RA+ effector memory (TemRA) cells. Blood was obtained by leukapheresis, after which PBMCs were separated by Ficoll-Histopaque density gradient centrifugation and cryopreserved in liquid nitrogen vapor phase. Analytical flow cytometry was used to check the purity and quantity of each magnetically sorted T cell population. From each sorted fraction, genomic DNA was isolated and quantified by UV absorbance on a Nanodrop 2000c.

Input material: memory CD8+ T cells sorted from blood. The cell subset or site label corresponds to: CD45RO+ cells pooled with CCR7-negative TemRA cells. The V gene is TRBV6-1 and the J gene is TRBJ1-3, with the D gene uncertain. This receptor was obtained from a woman younger than 45 in good health. CDR3 region: CASSEAHVGSGNTIYF. At the DNA level, the sequence is TGTGCCAGCAGTGAAGCGCATGTGGGCTCTGGAAACACCATATATTTT.